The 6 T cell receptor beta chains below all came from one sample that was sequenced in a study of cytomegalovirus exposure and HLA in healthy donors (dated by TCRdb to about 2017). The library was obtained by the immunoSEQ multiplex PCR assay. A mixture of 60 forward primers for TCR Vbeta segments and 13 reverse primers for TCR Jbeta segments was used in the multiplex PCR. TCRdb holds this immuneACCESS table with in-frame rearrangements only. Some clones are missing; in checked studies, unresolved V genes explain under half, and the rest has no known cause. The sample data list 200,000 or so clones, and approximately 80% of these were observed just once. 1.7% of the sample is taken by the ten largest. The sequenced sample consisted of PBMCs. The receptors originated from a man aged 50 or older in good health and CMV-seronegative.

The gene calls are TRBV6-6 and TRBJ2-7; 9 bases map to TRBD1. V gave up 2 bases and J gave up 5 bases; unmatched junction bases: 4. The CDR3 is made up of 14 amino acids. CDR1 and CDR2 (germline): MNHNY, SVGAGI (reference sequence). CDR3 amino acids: CASSYDRGTHEQYF. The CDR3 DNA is TGTGCCAGCAGTTACGACAGGGGGACCCACGAGCAGTACTTC.

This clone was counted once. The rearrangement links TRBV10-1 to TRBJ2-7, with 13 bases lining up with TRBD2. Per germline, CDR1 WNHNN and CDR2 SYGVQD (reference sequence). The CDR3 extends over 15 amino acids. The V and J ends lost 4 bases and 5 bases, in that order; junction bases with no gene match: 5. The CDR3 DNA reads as TGCGCCAGCAGTGCCGGGACTAGCGGGACCGACGAGCAGTACTTC. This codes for CASSAGTSGTDEQYF.

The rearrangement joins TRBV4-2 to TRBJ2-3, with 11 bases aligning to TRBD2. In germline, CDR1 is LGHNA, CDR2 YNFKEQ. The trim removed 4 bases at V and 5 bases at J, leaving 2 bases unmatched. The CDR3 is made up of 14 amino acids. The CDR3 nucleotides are TGTGCCAGCAGCCCCGGACTAGCGGGAGATACGCAGTATTTT. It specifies CASSPGLAGDTQYF.

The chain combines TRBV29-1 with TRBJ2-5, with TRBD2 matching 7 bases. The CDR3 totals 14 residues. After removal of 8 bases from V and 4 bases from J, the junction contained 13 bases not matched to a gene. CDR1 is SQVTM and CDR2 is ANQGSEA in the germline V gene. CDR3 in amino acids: CSLTTPQRGETQYF. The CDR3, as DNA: TGCAGCCTAACTACCCCCCAGCGGGGAGAGACCCAGTACTTC.

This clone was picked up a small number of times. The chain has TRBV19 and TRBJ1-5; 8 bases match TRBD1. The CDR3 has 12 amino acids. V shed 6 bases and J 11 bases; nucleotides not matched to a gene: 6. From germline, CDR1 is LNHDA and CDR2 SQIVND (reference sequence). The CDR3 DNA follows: TGTGCCAGTAGGATCGGGGACAGGACCCAGCATTTT. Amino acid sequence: CASRIGDRTQHF.

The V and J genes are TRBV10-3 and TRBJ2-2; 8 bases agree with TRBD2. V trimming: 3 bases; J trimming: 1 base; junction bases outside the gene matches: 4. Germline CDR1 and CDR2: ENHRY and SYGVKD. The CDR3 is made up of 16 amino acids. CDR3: CAISETSGVNTGELFF. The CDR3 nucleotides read TGTGCCATCAGTGAAACTAGCGGAGTGAACACCGGGGAGCTGTTTTTT.